The rows below give T cell receptor beta chains drawn from one sample of a study of shared clonotypes between healthy human individuals. Clones were sequenced by immunoSEQ multiplex PCR, and TCRdb holds only the in-frame ones, with some missing. The sample shows some 2.1 million clones, 93% of them seen only once. What was sequenced was naive CD8+ T cells from PBMCs. The receptors stem from a man younger than 35 in good health. Some clones in this sample may be carry-over from other donors' samples. Each CDR3 is given with its conserved first and last residue. The order of the fields is J gene, clone size, V gene, D gene, CDR3 DNA, CDR3 protein. D genes are given only for firm matches. Size values are once, few and many counts, or a class for expanded clones, and some rows have none.

TRBJ2-7	once	TRBV11-2	.	TGTGCCAGCAGCTTATTTTCCGAGCAGTACTTC	CASSLFSEQYF
TRBJ2-7	.	TRBV29-1	.	TGCAGCGTTGTCGGTGGGGCCGACGAGCAGTACTTC	CSVVGGADEQYF
TRBJ2-2	.	TRBV9	.	TGTGCCAGCAGCGTATTGGAGGTCGCCGGGGAGCTGTTTTTT	CASSVLEVAGELFF
TRBJ1-1	.	TRBV2	.	TGTGCCAGCAGTGAAGACGCAGGGACGGGCACTGAAGCTTTCTTT	CASSEDAGTGTEAFF
TRBJ1-1	.	TRBV28	TRBD1	TGTGCCAGCAGATTGCAACTCGGGACAGGCGTACTTGGAGCTTTCTTT	CASRLQLGTGVLGAFF
TRBJ2-3	many	TRBV11-3	TRBD2	TGTGCCAGCAGCTTACAACCCCCCGGGACTAGCTCCGCAGATACGCAGTATTTT	CASSLQPPGTSSADTQYF
TRBJ1-2	once	TRBV7-9	.	TGTGCCAGCAGCTTATCATCGCGTAGTGGCCGATACACCTTC	CASSLSSRSGRYTF
TRBJ2-6	.	TRBV27	.	TGTGCCAGCAGTCCCGGCAGCTCTGGGGCCAACGTCCTGACTTTC	CASSPGSSGANVLTF
TRBJ1-2	.	TRBV29-1	TRBD1	TGCAGCGTTGGGGACAGGCCAATTAACTATGGCTACACCTTC	CSVGDRPINYGYTF
TRBJ1-2	.	TRBV7-9	.	TGTGCCAGCAGCTTAGTATCGTTTCCGTATGGCTACACCTTC	CASSLVSFPYGYTF
TRBJ2-3	.	TRBV7-3	.	TGTGCCAGCAGCCGCCAGGGGGGCGTAGATACGCAGTATTTT	CASSRQGGVDTQYF
TRBJ2-3	.	TRBV7-2	TRBD2	TGTGCCAGCAGCCCCGAGCGGGGGAGCACAGATACGCAGTATTTT	CASSPERGSTDTQYF
TRBJ2-3	.	TRBV6-5	.	TGTGCCAGCAGTTACGGGAGCGGATCAGCAGATACGCAGTATTTT	CASSYGSGSADTQYF
TRBJ2-7	.	TRBV28	.	TGTGCCAGCAACGGCGCAGGAGAGCAGTACTTC	CASNGAGEQYF
TRBJ2-1	.	TRBV5-1	.	TGCGCCAGCAGCTTGAGTCACCTCTCCTACAATGAGCAGTTCTTC	CASSLSHLSYNEQFF
TRBJ2-7	.	TRBV5-6	TRBD2	TGTGCCAGCAGCCCAAGCGGGGGCAGCTCCTACGAGCAGTACTTC	CASSPSGGSSYEQYF
TRBJ2-7	.	TRBV13	TRBD2	TGTGCCAGCAGCTCCCGTCTACTAGCGGGAGATCCCCTTGCCGAGCAGTACTTC	CASSSRLLAGDPLAEQYF
TRBJ1-2	.	TRBV14	.	TGTGCCAGCAGCCCCGAAGGACCAAAAGTCTATGGCTACACCTTC	CASSPEGPKVYGYTF
TRBJ1-1	few	TRBV10-3	.	TGTGCCATCAGCCTGGCGGTAGGGCTCGAGAACACTGAAGCTTTCTTT	CAISLAVGLENTEAFF
TRBJ2-1	.	TRBV23-1	.	TGCGCCAGCAGTCCGTCGGACCTACCAGCCAATGAGCAGTTCTTC	CASSPSDLPANEQFF
TRBJ2-3	.	TRBV6-5	.	TGTGCCAGCAGTTACTACGGACCGTTAGATACGCAGTATTTT	CASSYYGPLDTQYF
TRBJ2-5	.	TRBV28	TRBD2	TGTGCCAGCAGTTCGACTAGCTGGGTGGGGACCCAGTACTTC	CASSSTSWVGTQYF
TRBJ2-7	.	TRBV27	.	TGTGCCAGCAGGGCAGCGGGCTCCTACGAGCAGTACTTC	CASRAAGSYEQYF
TRBJ2-7	.	TRBV4-2	.	TGTGCCAGCAGCCAAGATTGGCCAAGAGGGGTCGAGCAGTACTTC	CASSQDWPRGVEQYF
TRBJ2-7	.	TRBV30	TRBD2	TGTGCCTGGAGTGCTGCGGGAGGGATCTACGAGCAGTACTTC	CAWSAAGGIYEQYF
TRBJ2-7	.	TRBV27	.	TGTGCCAGCAGTTTATCGTTCAGGGCCGAGCAGTACTTC	CASSLSFRAEQYF
TRBJ2-7	.	TRBV27	.	TGTGCCAGCAGTTTATCGCATCCGGGGGATGCCTACGAGCAGTACTTC	CASSLSHPGDAYEQYF
TRBJ2-7	.	TRBV7-6	.	TGTGCCAGCAGCCCGGACTACATTTCCTCCAAAGTCTCCTACGAGCAGTACTTC	CASSPDYISSKVSYEQYF
TRBJ2-7	.	TRBV11-2	TRBD2	TGTGCCAGCAGCTTAGTACTAGCGGGAGGGGACGAGCAGTACTTC	CASSLVLAGGDEQYF
TRBJ1-3	.	TRBV9	TRBD1	TGTGCCAGCAGCCCCGGGGGGGCAGGGGGAGGAAACACCATATATTTT	CASSPGGAGGGNTIYF
TRBJ1-3	.	TRBV7-9	.	TGTGCCAGCAGCTCCAGATTTATCAGTGGAAACACCATATATTTT	CASSSRFISGNTIYF
TRBJ2-5	.	TRBV5-6	.	TGTGCCAGCAGCTTGTCTAGGAGGGAGACCCAGTACTTC	CASSLSRRETQYF
TRBJ2-1	.	TRBV29-1	.	TGCAGCGTTGAAGGGCGAGGGCGCTACAATGAGCAGTTCTTC	CSVEGRGRYNEQFF
TRBJ2-3	.	TRBV5-1	.	TGCGCCAGCAGCTTGGAAGGGGGTATCCCAGATACGCAGTATTTT	CASSLEGGIPDTQYF
TRBJ2-2	.	TRBV7-3	.	TGTGCCAGCAGCTTAAGTATCGTGAAAAACACCGGGGAGCTGTTTTTT	CASSLSIVKNTGELFF
TRBJ2-3	.	TRBV6-9	TRBD2	TGTGCCAGCAGCCCATTTAGGCCCCGGACTAGCGGGAGAGCGGCAGATACGCAGTATTTT	CASSPFRPRTSGRAADTQYF
TRBJ2-7	few	TRBV27	.	TGTGCCAGCAGAATGGACAGCTCCTACGAGCAGTACTTC	CASRMDSSYEQYF
TRBJ2-7	.	TRBV28	.	TGTGCCAGCAGTCCTCCCTGGAGGGATGGCCCCTACGAGCAGTACTTC	CASSPPWRDGPYEQYF
TRBJ1-1	.	TRBV27	.	TGTGCCAGCAGTTTCAGAGGCGGAAAGAACACTGAAGCTTTCTTT	CASSFRGGKNTEAFF
TRBJ1-4	.	TRBV7-7	.	TGTGCCAGCAGCCCACTAATCCCGGGATTCTCCGTAAATGAAAAACTGTTTTTT	CASSPLIPGFSVNEKLFF
TRBJ1-3	.	TRBV6-1	.	TGTGCCGGAGCCTCATCGACAGCCTCTGGAAACACCATATATTTT	CAGASSTASGNTIYF
TRBJ2-7	.	TRBV6-4	.	TGTGCCAGCAGTGATCGGGCTGGGTACGAGCAGTACTTC	CASSDRAGYEQYF